This entry lists 10 T cell receptor beta chains sequenced from one sample in a study of blood T cells in healthy people across ages. A second PCR, run for about 6 to 11 cycles, used a sample-barcoded 5' primer plus a J-beta primer mix. TCRdb ran MiXCR on the 5' RACE reads and lists one entry per CDR3 protein. The repertoire holds hundreds of thousands of distinct CDR3 sequences, roughly 25% seen once, with 9.4% in the top ten. These same records also appear under a second study, on T cells of mothers and their children.

Sequenced input: blood. The receptors were sampled from a boy aged 5-17 years in good health.

In this sample, this clonotype turned up once. The genes are TRBV6-1 and TRBJ2-3, with D perhaps TRBD2 (6 bases). The germline V gene has CDR1 MNHNS and CDR2 SASEGT. CDR3 length: 15 residues. V lost 8 bases and J 2 bases, leaving 17 bases between the germline ends. CDR3 protein: CASLLAQTPTDTQYF. Here the CDR3 DNA reads TGTGCCAGCTTACTAGCCCAAACACCCACAGATACGCAGTATTTT.

The chain links TRBV9 to TRBJ2-5; possible D gene TRBD2, 7 bases. Germline CDR1 is SGDLS and CDR2 is YYNGEE. The CDR3 length is 15 residues. V lost 3 bases, J lost 5 bases, and 17 bases lay in between. CDR3 DNA sequence: TGTGCCAGCAGCGAGGGTCTGGGGGGGGCGGAGACCCAGTACTTC. Its protein is CASSEGLGGAETQYF.

This clonotype was detected a few times. The V call is TRBV7-6, the J call TRBJ1-6; D may be TRBD1 (5 bases). The CDR3 is 15 residues long. Trimming pared 2 bases from V and 8 bases from J, leaving 13 bases between. The germline V gene has CDR1 SGHVS and CDR2 FNYEAQ. The CDR3 spells CASSLFPGEYSPLHF. The CDR3, as DNA: TGTGCCAGCAGCTTATTTCCGGGGGAGTATTCACCCCTCCACTTT.

This clonotype was counted between two and nine times. V is TRBV20-1 and J is TRBJ2-5; possible D gene TRBD1, 6 bases. Germline V lookup: CDR1 DFQATT, CDR2 SNEGSKA (reference sequence). CDR3 length: 13 amino acids. Trimming shortened V by 6 bases and J by 1 base, and 12 bases separated the two germline ends. The CDR3 DNA follows: TGCAGTGCCTTGGACAGCGGCCAAGAGACCCAGTACTTC. It encodes CSALDSGQETQYF.

The chain recombines TRBV11-2 with TRBJ1-2; TRBD1 matches at 7 bases. J gave up 9 bases and V 5 bases, and 12 bases lay outside the gene matches. There are 14 residues in the CDR3. Germline CDR1 is SGHAT and CDR2 is FQNNGV. Written as DNA, the CDR3 is TGTGCCAGCAGCCTCGGACAGGCGACGGGACGCTACACCTTC. Amino acids: CASSLGQATGRYTF.

The gene calls are TRBV4-3 and TRBJ1-5; 7 bases are shared with TRBD1. V gave up 0 bases and J gave up 4 bases; unmatched junction bases: 3. The CDR3 is 15 residues long. Germline V gene lookup returns CDR1 LGHNA and CDR2 YSLEER. CDR3 protein: CASSQERTGNQPQHF. The CDR3 bases are TGCGCCAGCAGCCAAGAAAGGACAGGAAATCAGCCCCAGCATTTT.

This clonotype showed up just a few times. The J gene is TRBJ2-5, the V gene TRBV15; 8 bases align to TRBD2. Gene TRBJ2-1 matches the end of the DNA better, so the J call may be wrong. The germline V gene has CDR1 LNHNV and CDR2 YYDKDF (reference sequence). CDR3 length: 16 amino acids. The CDR3 coding sequence is TGTGCCACCAGCAGAGGACGGGGGGGTTCGGGAGATGAGCAGTTCTTC. Translating it yields CATSRGRGGSGDEQFF.

This sequence joins TRBV4-1 and TRBJ2-3, with 7 positions matching TRBD2. Per germline, CDR1 MGHRA and CDR2 YSYEKL. The trim removed 0 bases at V and 1 base at J, leaving 7 bases unmatched. The CDR3 has 17 amino acids. The CDR3 protein is CASSQEFTAGGTDTQYF. The DNA of the CDR3 is TGCGCCAGCAGCCAAGAATTTACCGCGGGAGGCACAGATACGCAGTATTTT.

The V call is TRBV20-1, the J call TRBJ2-5; 7 positions agree with TRBD2. The end of the DNA aligns better with TRBJ2-7, so the J call may be wrong. CDR1 and CDR2 (germline): DFQATT, SNEGSKA (reference sequence). The CDR3 is 14 amino acids. This CDR3 reads CSAREASGGYEQYF. The DNA for the CDR3 is TGCAGTGCTAGAGAGGCTAGCGGAGGCTACGAGCAGTACTTC.

The chain uses TRBV12-3 or TRBV12-4 and TRBJ2-5; TRBD2 is a possible D gene (5 bases). Trimming left V 6 bases short and J 9 bases short, with 14 bases between. This CDR3 comprises 12 residues. The DNA of the CDR3 is TGTGCCAGCAGCTTCGCGGGCGCGGCCCAGTACTTC. Amino acids: CASSFAGAAQYF.